This TCR beta chain was observed in a study of spatial heterogeneity in lung cancer. TCRdb used MiXCR to reprocess the 5' RACE reads, holding one entry per CDR3 protein. The sample records some 17,000 distinct CDR3 sequences, 20% to 25% being singletons. CDR3 size: 15 residues. V was trimmed by 4 bases and J by 0 bases, leaving 13 bases between them. Indicated time point: sample taken at primary tumor resection. Sequencing covered unsorted whole RNA taken from tumor, nontumor lung or frozen PBMC. This clonotype has ten or more counts. The material was PBMCs, obtained at surgery. The receptor comes from a female donor with early-stage non-small cell lung cancer. The V gene is TRBV23-1, the J gene TRBJ2-7; D remains ambiguous. TRBV23-1 belongs to the ORF category, with a function that is uncertain. CDR3 in amino acids: CASSPPRCSSYEQYF. The CDR3 DNA sequence: TGCGCCAGCAGTCCCCCGAGGTGTAGCTCCTACGAGCAGTACTTC.